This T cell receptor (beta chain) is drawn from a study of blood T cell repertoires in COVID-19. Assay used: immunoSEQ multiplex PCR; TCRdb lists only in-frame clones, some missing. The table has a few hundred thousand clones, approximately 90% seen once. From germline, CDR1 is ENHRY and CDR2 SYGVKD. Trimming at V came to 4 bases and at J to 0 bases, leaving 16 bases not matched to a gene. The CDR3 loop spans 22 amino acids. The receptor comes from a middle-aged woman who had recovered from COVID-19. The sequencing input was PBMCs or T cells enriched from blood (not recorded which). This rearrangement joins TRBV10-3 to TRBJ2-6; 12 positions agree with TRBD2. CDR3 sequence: CAISGSVTSGGPRSSGANVLTF. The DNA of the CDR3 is TGTGCCATCAGTGGGAGCGTAACTAGCGGGGGGCCCCGCTCCTCTGGGGCCAACGTCCTGACTTTC.